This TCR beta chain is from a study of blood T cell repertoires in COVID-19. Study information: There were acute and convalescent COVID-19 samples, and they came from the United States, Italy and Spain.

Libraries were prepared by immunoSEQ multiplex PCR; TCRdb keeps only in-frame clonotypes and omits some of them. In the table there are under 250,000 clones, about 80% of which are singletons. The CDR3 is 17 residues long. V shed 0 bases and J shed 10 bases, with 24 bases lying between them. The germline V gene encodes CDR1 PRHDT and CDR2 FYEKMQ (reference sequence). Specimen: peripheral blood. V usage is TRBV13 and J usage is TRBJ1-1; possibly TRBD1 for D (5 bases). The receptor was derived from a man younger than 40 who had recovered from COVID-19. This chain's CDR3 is CASSLGWVRTPQNGAFF. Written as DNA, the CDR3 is TGTGCCAGCAGCTTAGGCTGGGTCAGGACACCCCAAAACGGAGCTTTCTTT.